The source of this T cell receptor beta chain is a study of follicular helper T cells after annual influenza vaccination. Libraries were prepared by immunoSEQ multiplex PCR; TCRdb keeps only in-frame clonotypes and omits some of them. The sample carries some 30,000 clones, approximately 81% recorded once. The CDR3 totals 15 residues. Looked up from germline, CDR1 is SNHLY and CDR2 is FYNNEI. V was pared by 5 bases and J by 6 bases, with 18 bases between. Time point in this sample: 2014-2015 season, pre-vaccination. This receptor was identified in an adult who received the influenza vaccine. Sequencing was performed on CXCR5+ CD38- circulating T follicular helper cells from blood, taken on the day of influenza vaccination. The subset: circulating Tfh, non-naive CD4+CXCR5+PD-1+ (ICOS+CD38+ or ICOS-CD38-). This chain links TRBV2 with TRBJ2-3, with D possibly matching TRBD2 (5 bases). The CDR3: CASSPQRGSHDTQYF. The DNA for the CDR3 is TGTGCCAGCAGTCCCCAACGAGGGAGCCATGATACGCAGTATTTT. Using reference TRBV2 and TRBJ2-3 for the parts outside the CDR3, the full variable domain is EPEVTQTPSHQVTQMGQEVILRCVPISNHLYFYWYRQILGQKVEFLVSFYNNEISEKSEIFDDQFSVERPDGSNFTLKIRSTKLEDSAMYFCASSPQRGSHDTQYFGPGTRLTVL.